This T cell receptor (beta chain) was sequenced for a study of shared clonotypes between healthy human individuals. This CDR3 is built from 14 residues. Each sorted subset replicate got 200 ng genomic DNA, 30,000 or so genomes. Measured with immunoSEQ multiplex PCR; TCRdb has only the in-frame clones, and not every one. The sample consists of about 700,000 clones, under 80% of them appearing once. This TCR was recovered from a young woman in good health. V and J are TRBV21-1 and TRBJ2-4. TRBV21-1 is shown as a pseudogene. The sample was memory CD4+ T cells sorted from blood. Subset indicated: CD45RA-negative fraction. The DNA of the CDR3 is TGTGCCAGCCCAAGGGATACCCACGGGCTGCGGTTGTACTTC. It is translated as CASPRDTHGLRLYF.